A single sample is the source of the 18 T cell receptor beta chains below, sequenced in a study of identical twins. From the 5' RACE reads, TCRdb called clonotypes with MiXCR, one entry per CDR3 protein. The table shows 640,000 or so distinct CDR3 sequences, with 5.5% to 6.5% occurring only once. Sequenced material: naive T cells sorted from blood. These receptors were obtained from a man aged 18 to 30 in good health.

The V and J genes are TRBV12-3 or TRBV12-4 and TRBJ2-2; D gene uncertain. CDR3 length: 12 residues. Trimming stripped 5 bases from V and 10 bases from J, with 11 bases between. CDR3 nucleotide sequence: TGTGCCAGCAGTCTCCACGCCGTGGAGCTGTTTTTT. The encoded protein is CASSLHAVELFF.

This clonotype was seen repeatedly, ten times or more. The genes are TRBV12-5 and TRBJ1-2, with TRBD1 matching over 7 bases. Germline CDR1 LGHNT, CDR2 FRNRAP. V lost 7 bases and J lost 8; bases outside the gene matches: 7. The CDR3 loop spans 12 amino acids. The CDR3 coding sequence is TGTGCTAGTGTCGCCAGGGACAGCGGCTACACCTTC. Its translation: CASVARDSGYTF.

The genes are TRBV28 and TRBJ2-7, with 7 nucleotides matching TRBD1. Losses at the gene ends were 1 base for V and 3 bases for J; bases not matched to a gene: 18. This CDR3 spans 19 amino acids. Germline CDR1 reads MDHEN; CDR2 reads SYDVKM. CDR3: CASSLSLKSPGQTSYEQYF. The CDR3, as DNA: TGTGCCAGCAGTTTATCCCTCAAGAGCCCGGGACAGACCAGCTACGAGCAGTACTTC. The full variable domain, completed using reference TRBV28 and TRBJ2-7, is DVKVTQSSRYLVKRTGEKVFLECVQDMDHENMFWYRQDPGLGLRLIYFSYDVKMKEKGDIPEGYSVSREKKERFSLILESASTNQTSMYLCASSLSLKSPGQTSYEQYFGPGTRLTVT.

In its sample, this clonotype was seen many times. CDR3 sequence: CASSPREGTQYF. The DNA of the CDR3 is TGCGCCAGCAGCCCCCGGGAGGGTACGCAGTATTTT. This chain connects TRBV5-1 to TRBJ2-3; 8 bases line up with TRBD2. Trimming removed 4 bases from V and 8 bases from J; junction bases left unmatched: 3. CDR3 length equals 12 residues. Germline V CDR1 and CDR2: SGHRS, YFSETQ.

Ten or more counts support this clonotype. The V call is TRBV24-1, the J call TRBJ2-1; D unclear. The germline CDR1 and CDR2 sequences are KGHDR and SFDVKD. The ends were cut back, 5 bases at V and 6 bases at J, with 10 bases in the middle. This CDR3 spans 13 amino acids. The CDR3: CATSALLGNEQFF. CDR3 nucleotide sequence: TGTGCCACCAGTGCCCTTCTTGGCAATGAGCAGTTCTTC.

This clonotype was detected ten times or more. In nucleotides, the CDR3 is TGTGCCAGCAGTGTATCCTTGAATGGTGAGCAGTTCTTC. Protein product: CASSVSLNGEQFF. The gene calls are TRBV12-3 or TRBV12-4 and TRBJ2-1, with D unclear. The CDR3 contains 13 residues. V was cut by 5 bases and J by 9 bases, with 14 bases left in between.

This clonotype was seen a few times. The CDR3 loop is CASSVDGLGWDEQYF. CDR3 bases: TGTGCCAGCAGCGTAGACGGCCTCGGATGGGACGAGCAGTACTTC. V and J are TRBV9 and TRBJ2-7; no clear D. The CDR3 is 15 amino acids. Germline values: CDR1 SGDLS, CDR2 YYNGEE. V gave up 0 bases and J gave up 5 bases, with 15 bases separating them.

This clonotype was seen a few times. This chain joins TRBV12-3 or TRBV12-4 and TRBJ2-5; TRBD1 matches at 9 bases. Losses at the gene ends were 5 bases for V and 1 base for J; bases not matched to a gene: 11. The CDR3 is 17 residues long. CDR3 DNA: TGTGCCAGCAGTCCCGGGACAGGGTCCGGGCCCCAAGAGACCCAGTACTTC. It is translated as CASSPGTGSGPQETQYF.

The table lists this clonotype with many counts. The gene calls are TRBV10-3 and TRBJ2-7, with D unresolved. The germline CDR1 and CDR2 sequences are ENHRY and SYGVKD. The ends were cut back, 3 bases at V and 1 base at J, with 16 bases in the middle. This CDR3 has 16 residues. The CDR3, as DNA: TGTGCCATCAGTGATCCCCTGACACAAAATTCCTACGAGCAGTACGTC. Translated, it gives CAISDPLTQNSYEQYV.

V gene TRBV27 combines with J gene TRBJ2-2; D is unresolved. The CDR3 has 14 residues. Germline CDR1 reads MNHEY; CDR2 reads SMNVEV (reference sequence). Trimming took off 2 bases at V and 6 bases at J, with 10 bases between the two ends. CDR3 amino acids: CASSLGPVSGELFF. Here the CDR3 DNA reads TGTGCCAGCAGTTTAGGGCCAGTCTCCGGGGAGCTGTTTTTT.

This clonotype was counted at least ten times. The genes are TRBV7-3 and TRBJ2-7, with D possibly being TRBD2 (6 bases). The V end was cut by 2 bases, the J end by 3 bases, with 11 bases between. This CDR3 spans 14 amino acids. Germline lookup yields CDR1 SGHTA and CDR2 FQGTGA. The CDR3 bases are TGTGCCAGCAGCTTATCGGGGGAAGGCTACGAGCAGTACTTC. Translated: CASSLSGEGYEQYF.

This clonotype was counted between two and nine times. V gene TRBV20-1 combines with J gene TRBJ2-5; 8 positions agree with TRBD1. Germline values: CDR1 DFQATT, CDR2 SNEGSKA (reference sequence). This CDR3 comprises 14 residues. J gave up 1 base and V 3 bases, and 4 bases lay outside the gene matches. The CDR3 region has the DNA TGCAGTGCTAGGGCGACAGGGGCCCAAGAGACCCAGTACTTC. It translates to CSARATGAQETQYF.

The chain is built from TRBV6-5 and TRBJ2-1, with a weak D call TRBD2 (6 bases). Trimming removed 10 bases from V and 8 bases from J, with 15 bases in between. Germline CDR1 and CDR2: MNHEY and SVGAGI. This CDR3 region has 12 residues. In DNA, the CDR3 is TGTGCCACCGCGGGGAGACTGGATGAGCAGTTCTTC. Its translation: CATAGRLDEQFF.

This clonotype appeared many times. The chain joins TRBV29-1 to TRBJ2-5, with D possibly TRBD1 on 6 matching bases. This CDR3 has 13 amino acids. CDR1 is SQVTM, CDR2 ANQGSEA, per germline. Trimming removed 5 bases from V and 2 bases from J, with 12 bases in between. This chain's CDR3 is CSVSGQRQETQYF. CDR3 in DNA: TGCAGCGTTAGCGGACAGCGTCAAGAGACCCAGTACTTC.

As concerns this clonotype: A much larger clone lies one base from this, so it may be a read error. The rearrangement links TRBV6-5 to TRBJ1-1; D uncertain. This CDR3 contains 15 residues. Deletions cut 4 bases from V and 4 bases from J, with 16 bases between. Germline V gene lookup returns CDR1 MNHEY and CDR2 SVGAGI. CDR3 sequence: CASSSGTADSTEAFF. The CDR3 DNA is TGTGCCAGCAGTTCAGGCACTGCGGATAGCACTGAAGCTTTCTTT.

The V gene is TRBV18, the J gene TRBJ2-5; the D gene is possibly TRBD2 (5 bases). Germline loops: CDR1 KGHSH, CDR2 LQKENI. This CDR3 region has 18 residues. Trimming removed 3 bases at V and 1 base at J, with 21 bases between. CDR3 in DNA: TGTGCCAGCTCACCTCCAAGGTCCAGCGGAAGCATCCAAGAGACCCAGTACTTC. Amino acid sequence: CASSPPRSSGSIQETQYF.

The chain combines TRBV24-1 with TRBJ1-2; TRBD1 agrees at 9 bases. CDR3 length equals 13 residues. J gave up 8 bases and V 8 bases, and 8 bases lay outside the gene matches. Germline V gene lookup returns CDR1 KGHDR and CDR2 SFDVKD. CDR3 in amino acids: CATTSGQGRGYTF. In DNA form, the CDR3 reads TGTGCCACCACAAGTGGACAGGGGAGAGGCTACACCTTC.

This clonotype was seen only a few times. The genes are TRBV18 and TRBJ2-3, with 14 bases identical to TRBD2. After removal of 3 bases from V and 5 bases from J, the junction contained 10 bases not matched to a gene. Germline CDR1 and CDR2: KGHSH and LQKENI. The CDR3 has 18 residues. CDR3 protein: CASSPGQPGLAGEDTQYF. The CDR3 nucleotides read TGTGCCAGCTCACCTGGACAGCCGGGACTAGCGGGAGAAGATACGCAGTATTTT.